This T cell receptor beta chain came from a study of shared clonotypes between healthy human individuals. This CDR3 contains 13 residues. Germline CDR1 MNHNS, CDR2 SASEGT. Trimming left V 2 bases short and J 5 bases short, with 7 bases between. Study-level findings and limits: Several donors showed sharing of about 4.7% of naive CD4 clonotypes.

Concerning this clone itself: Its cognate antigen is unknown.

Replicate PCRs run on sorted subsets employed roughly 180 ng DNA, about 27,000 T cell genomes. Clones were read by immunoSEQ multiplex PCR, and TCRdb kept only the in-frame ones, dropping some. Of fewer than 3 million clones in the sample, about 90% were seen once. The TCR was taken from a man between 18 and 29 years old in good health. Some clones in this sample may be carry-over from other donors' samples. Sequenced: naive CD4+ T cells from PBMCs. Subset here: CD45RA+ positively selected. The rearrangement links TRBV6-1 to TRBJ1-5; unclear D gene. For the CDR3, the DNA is TGTGCCAGCAGTGAAAGAGGTTATCAGCCCCAGCATTTT. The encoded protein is CASSERGYQPQHF.